The rows below give T cell receptor beta chains drawn from one sample of a study of CD8 T cells in ankylosing spondylitis. Each CDR3 protein gets one entry after TCRdb re-called the 5' RACE reads with MiXCR. The sample includes about 250,000 distinct CDR3 sequences, roughly 32% of them seen just once. Sequencing was carried out using blood, either unsorted or a sorted T cell fraction (not recorded which). Receptor source: a male donor with ankylosing spondylitis or in good health (not recorded which). CDR3s include the opening cysteine and the closing phenylalanine or tryptophan. The D gene is left open where the match is weak. Not all rows give a size; the values are once, few, many and, for expanded clones, a class.

d_gene,j_gene,abundance,len,v_gene,CDR3aa,CDR3nt
-,TRBJ2-1,-,13,TRBV20-1,CSARDRGPNEQFF,TGCAGTGCTAGGGACAGAGGGCCCAATGAGCAGTTCTTC
-,TRBJ1-4,-,12,TRBV28,CASSSLNEKLFF,TGTGCCAGCAGTTCCCTTAATGAAAAACTGTTTTTT
TRBD1,TRBJ1-4,few,15,TRBV15,CATSINRGRGEKLFF,TGTGCCACCAGCATCAACAGGGGTAGGGGCGAAAAACTGTTTTTT
-,TRBJ2-1,few,16,TRBV15,CATSLRPGNAYNEQFF,TGTGCCACCAGCCTAAGACCCGGGAACGCCTACAATGAGCAGTTCTTC
-,TRBJ2-7,-,13,TRBV5-5,CASSPMDSYEQYF,TGTGCCAGCAGCCCTATGGACAGCTACGAGCAGTACTTC
-,TRBJ2-7,-,14,TRBV25-1,CASCHETNSYEQYF,TGTGCCAGCTGCCATGAAACAAACTCCTACGAGCAGTACTTC
TRBD2,TRBJ2-5,few,14,TRBV29-1,CSVEWGLAQETQYF,TGCAGCGTTGAATGGGGACTAGCGCAAGAGACCCAGTACTTC
-,TRBJ2-7,many,15,TRBV7-6,CASSPGFSKHYEQYF,TGTGCCAGCAGCCCCGGGTTCTCTAAACACTACGAGCAGTACTTC
-,TRBJ1-2,many,10,TRBV10-3,CAIRGSGYTF,TGTGCCATCAGGGGGTCTGGCTACACCTTC
TRBD2,TRBJ2-3,-,15,TRBV28,CASSLYRTSGATQYF,TGTGCCAGCAGTTTATACCGGACTAGCGGGGCTACGCAGTATTTT
-,TRBJ2-3,-,13,TRBV6-6,CASTSLEESPQYF,TGTGCCAGCACCTCCCTCGAGGAAAGTCCGCAGTATTTT
TRBD1,TRBJ2-7,many,13,TRBV20-1,CSAGQGNSYEQYF,TGCAGTGCTGGACAGGGAAACTCCTACGAGCAGTACTTC
-,TRBJ2-1,few,12,TRBV20-1,CSARYGDNEQFF,TGCAGTGCTAGGTACGGGGACAATGAGCAGTTCTTC
-,TRBJ1-4,few,15,TRBV15,CATSSLAEKSEKLFF,TGTGCCACCAGCAGCCTAGCGGAGAAGAGTGAAAAACTGTTTTTT
TRBD1,TRBJ2-2,few,16,TRBV5-1,CASSEGTGANTGELFF,TGCGCCAGCAGCGAAGGGACAGGGGCGAACACCGGGGAGCTGTTTTTT
TRBD1,TRBJ2-1,few,15,TRBV18,CASSPLRDSYNEQFF,TGTGCCAGCTCACCACTCCGGGACAGCTACAATGAGCAGTTCTTC
-,TRBJ2-1,few,15,TRBV15,CATSRDLPAYNEQFF,TGTGCCACCAGCAGAGACCTCCCGGCATACAATGAGCAGTTCTTC
TRBD1,TRBJ2-7,few,17,TRBV19,CASSKEWTGTLPYEQYF,TGTGCCAGTAGTAAGGAGTGGACAGGCACCTTACCCTACGAGCAGTACTTC
-,TRBJ2-1,few,13,TRBV20-1,CSAEQSSYNEQFF,TGCAGTGCCGAACAATCCTCCTACAATGAGCAGTTCTTC
-,TRBJ2-2,-,15,TRBV10-3,CATTEGQLSTGELFF,TGTGCCACTACAGAGGGGCAACTGAGCACCGGGGAGCTGTTTTTT
-,TRBJ1-1,-,16,TRBV10-3,CAISESLVGGGTEAFF,TGTGCCATCAGTGAGTCCCTCGTGGGGGGGGGGACTGAAGCTTTCTTT
TRBD2,TRBJ2-3,many,19,TRBV20-1,CSARDRLGLAGGNTDTQYF,TGCAGTGCTAGAGATCGGTTAGGACTAGCGGGGGGGAACACAGATACGCAGTATTTT
TRBD2,TRBJ2-1,many,18,TRBV20-1,CSARDPSGLARSYNEQFF,TGCAGTGCTAGAGACCCTTCTGGACTAGCACGGTCCTACAATGAGCAGTTCTTC
TRBD2,TRBJ2-3,many,13,TRBV20-1,CSALSGDTDTQYF,TGCAGTGCTCTTAGCGGGGACACAGATACGCAGTATTTT
-,TRBJ2-2,-,15,TRBV9,CASSPGTPVDGELFF,TGTGCCAGCAGCCCCGGGACTCCCGTGGACGGGGAGCTGTTTTTT
TRBD1,TRBJ1-2,-,15,TRBV10-3,CAISEAGGPNYGYTF,TGTGCCATCAGTGAGGCAGGGGGCCCTAACTATGGCTACACCTTC
-,TRBJ2-7,-,13,TRBV7-9,CASSPVWGHEQYF,TGTGCCAGCAGCCCGGTATGGGGGCACGAGCAGTACTTC
TRBD1,TRBJ2-7,-,15,TRBV7-6,CASSEQGAHYYEQYF,TGTGCCAGCAGCGAACAGGGGGCGCATTATTACGAGCAGTACTTC
-,TRBJ1-5,-,13,TRBV5-1,CASSLEGSGAQHF,TGCGCCAGCAGCTTGGAAGGGTCGGGGGCCCAGCATTTT
-,TRBJ2-7,few,15,TRBV10-3,CAISESDNTEGEQYF,TGTGCCATCAGTGAGTCGGATAACACGGAGGGAGAGCAGTACTTC
-,TRBJ2-7,-,17,TRBV4-1,CASSQDFEGRRSYEQYF,TGCGCCAGCAGCCAAGATTTCGAGGGGCGCAGATCCTACGAGCAGTACTTC
TRBD2,TRBJ2-3,few,14,TRBV10-3,CAIGTSGLTDTQYF,TGTGCCATAGGGACTAGCGGCCTCACAGATACGCAGTATTTT
TRBD1,TRBJ2-7,-,14,TRBV18,CASSPGTGEYEQYF,TGTGCCAGCTCACCCGGGACAGGGGAGTACGAGCAGTACTTC
TRBD2,TRBJ2-7,-,13,TRBV27,CASSSGGAYEQYF,TGTGCCAGCAGTAGCGGGGGGGCTTACGAGCAGTACTTC
TRBD1,TRBJ2-2,-,16,TRBV7-9,CASSLPQDRPTGELFF,TGTGCCAGCAGCTTACCCCAGGACAGGCCCACCGGGGAGCTGTTTTTT
TRBD1,TRBJ1-1,-,12,TRBV6-5,CASSRQGSEAFF,TGTGCCAGCAGTCGACAGGGTTCTGAAGCTTTCTTT
TRBD1,TRBJ1-4,-,15,TRBV6-1,CASSLRQGPNEKLFF,TGTGCCAGCAGTCTCCGACAGGGCCCTAATGAAAAACTGTTTTTT